This TCR beta chain was sequenced in a study of CD8 T cells in Susac syndrome. Patients having Susac syndrome satisfied recently defined diagnostic criteria for definite or probable disease. The V and J ends lost 3 bases and 6 bases, in that order; junction bases with no gene match: 4. This CDR3 region has 15 residues. About 0.5 to 1 ug RNA was reverse transcribed with random hexamers. A single record per CDR3 protein comes from TCRdb applying MiXCR to the immunoSEQ multiplex PCR reads. The sample lists 150,000 to 190,000 distinct CDR3 sequences; approximately 95% were seen once. The TCR sequence derives from a human donor with Susac syndrome. The chain joins TRBV12-3 or TRBV12-4 to TRBJ2-1; TRBD2 aligns across 11 bases. Source material: CD4+ T cells from PBMCs. CDR3 amino acids: CASSFIAGGFNEQFF. The CDR3 nucleotides read TGTGCCAGCAGTTTCATAGCGGGGGGGTTCAATGAGCAGTTCTTC.